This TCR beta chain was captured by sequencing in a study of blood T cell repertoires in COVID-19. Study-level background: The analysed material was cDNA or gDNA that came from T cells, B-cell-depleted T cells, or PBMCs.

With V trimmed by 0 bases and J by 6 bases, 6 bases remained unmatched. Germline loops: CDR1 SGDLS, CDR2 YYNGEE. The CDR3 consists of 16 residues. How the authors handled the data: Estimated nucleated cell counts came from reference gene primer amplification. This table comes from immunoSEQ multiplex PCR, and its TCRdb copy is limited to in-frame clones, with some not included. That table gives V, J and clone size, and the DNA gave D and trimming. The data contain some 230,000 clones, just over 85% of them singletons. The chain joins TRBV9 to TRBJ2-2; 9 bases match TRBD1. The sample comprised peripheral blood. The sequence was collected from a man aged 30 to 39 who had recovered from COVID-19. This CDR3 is CASSVGGTGLSGELFF. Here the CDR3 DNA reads TGTGCCAGCAGCGTAGGGGGGACAGGGCTCTCCGGGGAGCTGTTTTTT.